This is a list of T cell receptor beta chains from one sample in a study of shared clonotypes between healthy human individuals. TCRdb's table, derived via immunoSEQ multiplex PCR, lists solely in-frame clones and lacks some. Here the sample spans some 2,500,000 clones, roughly 93% being singletons. Sequencing was done on a sample of naive CD4+ T cells from PBMCs. These receptors were collected from a man in his late teens or twenties in good health. Some clones in this sample may be carry-over from other donors' samples. Both conserved end residues are part of each CDR3. D genes are given only for firm matches. Clone size, where shown, is once, few, many, or a class for clones that have expanded.

j_call d_call clone_size v_call cdr3_aa cdr3_nt
TRBJ2-7 . . TRBV11-2 CASSLFRLEGFSSEQYF TGTGCCAGCAGCCTCTTTAGACTGGAGGGATTCTCTAGCGAGCAGTACTTC
TRBJ2-3 TRBD1 . TRBV6-6 CASSWTGSTDTQYF TGTGCCAGCAGTTGGACAGGGAGCACAGATACGCAGTATTTT
TRBJ1-4 . . TRBV18 CASSPSRSTNEKLFF TGTGCCAGCTCACCTTCCCGCTCAACTAATGAAAAACTGTTTTTT
TRBJ1-1 . . TRBV5-1 CASSLAGLGNTEAFF TGCGCCAGCAGCTTGGCAGGGCTTGGCAACACTGAAGCTTTCTTT
TRBJ2-1 TRBD2 . TRBV28 CASSFLAGDSYNEQFF TGTGCCAGCAGTTTCCTAGCGGGAGATTCCTACAATGAGCAGTTCTTC
TRBJ2-2 . . TRBV10-3 CAISELLGELFF TGTGCCATCAGTGAGTTGCTCGGGGAGCTGTTTTTT
TRBJ2-3 . . TRBV11-2 CASSPWGGGSTDTQYF TGTGCCAGCAGCCCGTGGGGGGGCGGCAGCACAGATACGCAGTATTTT
TRBJ2-3 TRBD2 . TRBV9 CASSQVASGRLGTDTQYF TGCGCCAGCAGCCAAGTGGCTAGCGGGAGGCTAGGCACAGATACGCAGTATTTT
TRBJ1-2 TRBD1 once TRBV6-1 CASSDRQGVVGYTF TGTGCCAGCAGTGATAGGCAGGGGGTGGTCGGCTACACCTTC
TRBJ2-2 TRBD1 . TRBV7-9 CASSILTGTNTGELFF TGTGCCAGCAGCATCTTGACAGGGACGAACACCGGGGAGCTGTTTTTT
TRBJ2-2 . . TRBV5-1 CASSLYQGRDTGELFF TGCGCCAGCAGCTTGTATCAGGGGAGGGACACCGGGGAGCTGTTTTTT
TRBJ1-6 TRBD1 . TRBV28 CASSPGTVDSPLHF TGTGCCAGCAGTCCCGGGACAGTAGATTCACCCCTCCACTTT
TRBJ2-2 TRBD2 . TRBV4-3 CASSQVTSGPGELFF TGCGCCAGCAGCCAAGTGACTAGCGGGCCTGGGGAGCTGTTTTTT
TRBJ1-2 . once TRBV4-3 CASSQRLTYGYTF TGCGCCAGCAGCCAGCGACTGACCTATGGCTACACCTTC